This T cell receptor beta chain is from a study of blood T cell repertoires in COVID-19. Study-wide context: Sources were T cells, B-cell-depleted T cells, or PBMCs; the material itself was cDNA or gDNA.

The study assigned cohorts using participant-reported clinical history. The study counted Cohort 3 donors as recovered given two negative PCRs, clearance, or symptom resolution. Original processing methods: Reference gene primers were amplified, and this amplification served to estimate nucleated cell counts. Assay: immunoSEQ multiplex PCR; the TCRdb copy retains only in-frame clones and omits some. Clone size and the V and J calls come from that table; the DNA yielded D and trimming. Of just over 300,000 clones in the sample, roughly 89% were seen once. CDR1 is SEHNR and CDR2 is FQNEAQ in the germline V gene (reference sequence). Trimming left V 5 bases short and J 2 bases short, with 12 bases between. The CDR3 loop spans 14 amino acids.

Sequencing was carried out using PBMCs or T cells enriched from blood (not recorded which). The receptor's source is a woman younger than 30 who had recovered from COVID-19. The chain joins TRBV7-9 to TRBJ1-2, with a weak D call TRBD1 (5 bases). CDR3 sequence reads: CASSPIRQNYGYTF. The CDR3 coding sequence is TGTGCCAGCAGCCCAATCCGACAGAACTATGGCTACACCTTC.